The T cell receptor beta chain described here comes from a study of cytomegalovirus exposure and HLA in healthy donors. Whole-study results and caveats: Researchers reported in a later analysis that a missense DCLRE1C variant was tied to TCR beta V- and J-gene trimming. Reportedly, a later analysis found an Asian-associated ancestry cluster had fewer N-insertions than the roughly 700-donor mean.

In germline, CDR1 is MNHEY, CDR2 SMNVEV (reference sequence). The junction had 3 bases not matched to a gene; V was cut back by 1 base and J by 8 bases. The CDR3 sequence is 14 residues long. Vbeta (60) and Jbeta (13) primers were used in the PCR. Authors' analysis steps: A follow-up analysis tallied 65 million to 80 million unique TCR beta chains, about 11 million shared. Generated by immunoSEQ multiplex PCR, the TCRdb table keeps only in-frame clones and is missing some. D and trimming come from the DNA, and the V and J calls and clone size come from that table. This sample carries about 150,000 clones, 74% of them seen once, and the ten largest clones take roughly 4.5%. On this clone: Its target is not known.

The origin of this receptor is a man aged 18 to 30 in good health and CMV-seropositive. The sample comprised PBMCs. The chain carries TRBV27 and TRBJ2-2, with TRBD1 matching over 8 bases. The CDR3 reads CASSLFDRGGELFF. The CDR3 DNA is TGTGCCAGCAGTTTATTCGACAGGGGAGGGGAGCTGTTTTTT.